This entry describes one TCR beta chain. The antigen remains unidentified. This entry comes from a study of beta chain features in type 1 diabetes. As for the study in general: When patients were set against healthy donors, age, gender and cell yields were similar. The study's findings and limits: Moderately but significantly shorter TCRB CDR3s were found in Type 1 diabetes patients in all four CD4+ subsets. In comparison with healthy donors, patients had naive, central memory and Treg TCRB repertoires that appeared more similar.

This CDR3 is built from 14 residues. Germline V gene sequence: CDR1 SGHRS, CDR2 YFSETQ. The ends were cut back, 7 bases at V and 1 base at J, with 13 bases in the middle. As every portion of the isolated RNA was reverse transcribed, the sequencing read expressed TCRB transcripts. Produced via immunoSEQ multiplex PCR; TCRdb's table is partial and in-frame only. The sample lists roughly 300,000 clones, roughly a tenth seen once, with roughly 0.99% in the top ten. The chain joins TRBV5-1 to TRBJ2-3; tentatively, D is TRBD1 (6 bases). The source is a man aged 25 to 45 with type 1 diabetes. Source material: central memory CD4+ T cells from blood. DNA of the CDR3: TGCGCCAGCCGAGGGGGTAGCGGCACAGATACGCAGTATTTT. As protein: CASRGGSGTDTQYF.